The T cell receptor (beta chain) under discussion was sequenced for a study of T cells after yellow fever vaccination. Template switching by 5'RACE produced TCR cDNA, adding a universal primer site and UMIs. TCRdb itself ran the 5' RACE reads through MiXCR, one entry per CDR3 protein. The data hold 130,000 or so distinct CDR3 sequences, with around 15% observed a single time. This clonotype has only a few counts. The antigen is unknown. The CDR3 sequence is 14 residues long. CDR1 is SEHNR, CDR2 FQNEAQ, per germline (reference sequence). The V and J ends lost 5 bases and 3 bases, in that order; junction bases with no gene match: 5. Study-level results: Overall, a small share of clonotypes was seen in both CD4 and CD8 compartments. Most primary-vaccination clones reappeared after the booster (just under 98% CD4, 75% to 90% CD8).

The starting material was CD8+ T cells sorted from PBMCs, obtained 5 days after the yellow fever booster vaccination. This sequence was found in a young man who received the YFV17D yellow fever vaccine. The chain joins TRBV7-9 to TRBJ1-2, with TRBD1 matching over 8 bases. This CDR3 reads CASSDTQGDYGYTF. The CDR3 DNA is TGTGCCAGCAGCGATACACAGGGGGACTATGGCTACACCTTC.